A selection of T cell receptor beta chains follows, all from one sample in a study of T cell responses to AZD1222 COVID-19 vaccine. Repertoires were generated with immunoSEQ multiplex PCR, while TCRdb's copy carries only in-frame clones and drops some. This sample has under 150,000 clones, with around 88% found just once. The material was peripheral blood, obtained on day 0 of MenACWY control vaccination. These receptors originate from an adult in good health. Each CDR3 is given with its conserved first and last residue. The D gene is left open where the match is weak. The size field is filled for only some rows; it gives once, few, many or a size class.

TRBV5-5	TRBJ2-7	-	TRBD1	CASSIRQGPYEQYF	TGTGCCAGCAGCATACGACAGGGACCCTACGAGCAGTACTTC
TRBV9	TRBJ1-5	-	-	CASSVGWGDQPQHF	TGTGCCAGCAGCGTAGGGTGGGGGGATCAGCCCCAGCATTTT
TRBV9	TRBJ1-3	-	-	CASSVAGSGNTIYF	TGTGCCAGCAGCGTAGCAGGGTCTGGAAACACCATATATTTT
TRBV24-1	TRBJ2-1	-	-	CATSDASGLQNNEQFF	TGTGCCACCAGTGATGCCTCGGGACTTCAAAACAATGAGCAGTTCTTC
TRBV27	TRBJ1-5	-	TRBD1	CASSSLEGAPGQPQHF	TGTGCCAGCAGTTCATTAGAGGGGGCGCCGGGACAGCCCCAGCATTTT
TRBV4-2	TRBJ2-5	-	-	CASSQEETQYF	TGTGCCAGCAGCCAAGAAGAGACCCAGTACTTC
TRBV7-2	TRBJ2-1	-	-	CASSLATGDEQFF	TGTGCCAGCAGCTTAGCGACGGGGGATGAGCAGTTCTTC
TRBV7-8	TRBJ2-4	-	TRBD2	CASSSGTSGALAKNIQYF	TGTGCCAGCAGCTCCGGGACTAGCGGGGCCCTAGCCAAAAACATTCAGTACTTC
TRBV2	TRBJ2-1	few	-	CASSEDTLHNEQFF	TGTGCCAGCAGTGAAGATACCCTCCACAATGAGCAGTTCTTC
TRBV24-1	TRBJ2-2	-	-	CATSDPRTGLNTGELFF	TGTGCCACCAGTGACCCCCGGACTGGACTAAACACCGGGGAGCTGTTTTTT
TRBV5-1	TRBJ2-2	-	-	CASSLSATNTGELFF	TGCGCCAGCAGCCTTAGCGCAACGAACACCGGGGAGCTGTTTTTT
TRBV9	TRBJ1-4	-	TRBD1	CASSVGDRGPVGELFF	TGTGCCAGCAGCGTAGGGGACAGGGGGCCCGTGGGGGAACTGTTTTTT
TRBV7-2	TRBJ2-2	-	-	CASSPPGYTGELFF	TGTGCCAGCAGCCCCCCCGGTTACACCGGGGAGCTGTTTTTT
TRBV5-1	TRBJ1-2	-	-	CASSASSTGFVYGYTF	TGCGCCAGCAGCGCCTCCTCGACAGGATTTGTCTATGGCTACACCTTC
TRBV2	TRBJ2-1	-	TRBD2	CASRRGGTTYNEQFF	TGTGCCAGCAGGAGGGGCGGGACTACCTACAATGAGCAGTTCTTC
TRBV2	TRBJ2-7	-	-	CASSRTLDEQYF	TGTGCCAGCAGCCGAACGTTGGACGAGCAGTACTTC
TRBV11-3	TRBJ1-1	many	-	CASSLMAEAFF	TGTGCCAGCAGCTTAATGGCTGAAGCTTTCTTT
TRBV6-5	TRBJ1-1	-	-	CASRTGLADTEAFF	TGTGCCAGCAGGACAGGTTTGGCGGACACTGAAGCTTTCTTT
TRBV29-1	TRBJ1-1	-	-	CSVDLGQGRLNTEAFF	TGCAGCGTTGATTTGGGGCAGGGGCGGTTGAACACTGAAGCTTTCTTT
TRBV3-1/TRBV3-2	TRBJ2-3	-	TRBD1	CASSQDSRLTGGLSDTQYF	TGTGCCAGCAGCCAAGATAGCAGGTTGACAGGGGGCCTCTCAGATACGCAGTATTTT
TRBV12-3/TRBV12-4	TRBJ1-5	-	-	CASSFSENQPQHF	TGTGCCAGCAGTTTCTCTGAAAATCAGCCCCAGCATTTT
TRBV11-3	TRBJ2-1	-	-	CASSLVVGNNEQFF	TGTGCCAGCAGCTTAGTGGTCGGGAACAATGAGCAGTTCTTC
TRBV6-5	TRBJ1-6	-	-	CASSYVRSRKNSPLHF	TGTGCCAGCAGTTACGTAAGGAGCAGGAAAAATTCACCCCTCCACTTT
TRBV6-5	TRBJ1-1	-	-	CASLWGTGGNTEAFF	TGTGCCAGCCTTTGGGGGACGGGGGGGAACACTGAAGCTTTCTTT
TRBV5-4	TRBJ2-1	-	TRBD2	CASSLAGTRYNEQFF	TGTGCCAGCAGCTTGGCCGGGACTAGGTACAATGAGCAGTTCTTC
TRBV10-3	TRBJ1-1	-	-	CAIMAGDKAFF	TGTGCCATCATGGCTGGAGACAAAGCTTTCTTT
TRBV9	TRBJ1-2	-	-	CASSPQWGVGYTF	TGTGCCAGCAGCCCCCAGTGGGGGGTCGGCTACACCTTC
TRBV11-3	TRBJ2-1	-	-	CASSLGTNSYNEQFF	TGTGCCAGCAGCTTAGGGACCAACTCCTACAATGAGCAGTTCTTC
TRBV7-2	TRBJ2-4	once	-	CASSSRQGMENIQYF	TGTGCCAGCAGCTCACGCCAGGGGATGGAAAACATTCAGTACTTC
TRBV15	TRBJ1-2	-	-	CATSRVEQNYGYTF	TGTGCCACCAGCAGAGTAGAGCAGAACTATGGCTACACCTTC
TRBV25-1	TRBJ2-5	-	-	CASLASAGRTQYF	TGTGCCAGCCTGGCCTCGGCAGGGCGGACCCAGTACTTC
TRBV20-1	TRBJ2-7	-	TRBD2	CSASDLAGGEQYF	TGCAGTGCTAGTGACCTAGCGGGAGGCGAGCAGTACTTC
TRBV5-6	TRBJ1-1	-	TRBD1	CASSLGLGQNPNTEAFF	TGTGCCAGCAGCTTGGGGCTGGGACAGAACCCGAACACTGAAGCTTTCTTT
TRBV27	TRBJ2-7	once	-	CASSPSDYTAFEQYF	TGTGCCAGCAGTCCGAGCGACTATACAGCGTTCGAGCAGTACTTC
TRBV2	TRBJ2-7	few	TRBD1	CASSVRTGHRGEQYF	TGTGCCAGCAGCGTTCGGACAGGCCACCGGGGCGAGCAGTACTTC
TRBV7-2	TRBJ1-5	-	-	CASSLGQGRRNQPQHF	TGTGCCAGCAGCTTAGGCCAGGGTAGGCGCAATCAGCCCCAGCATTTT
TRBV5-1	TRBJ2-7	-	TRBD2	CASSLFAGVDEQYF	TGCGCCAGCAGCTTGTTTGCGGGAGTTGACGAGCAGTACTTC
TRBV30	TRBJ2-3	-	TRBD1	CAWGTGSTDTQYF	TGTGCCTGGGGGACAGGGAGCACAGATACGCAGTATTTT
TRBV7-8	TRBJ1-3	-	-	CASSLNQGTGNTIYF	TGTGCCAGCAGCTTAAATCAGGGAACTGGAAACACCATATATTTT
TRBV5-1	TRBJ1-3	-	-	CASSDPQGTGNTIYF	TGCGCCAGCAGCGACCCACAAGGGACAGGAAACACCATATATTTT
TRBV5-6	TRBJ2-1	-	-	CASSLGTAPPNEQFF	TGTGCCAGCAGCTTGGGGACGGCGCCCCCCAATGAGCAGTTCTTC
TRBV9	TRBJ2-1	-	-	CASSVEQGYEQFF	TGTGCCAGCAGCGTAGAACAGGGATATGAGCAGTTCTTC
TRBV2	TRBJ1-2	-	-	CASSGISPRRDF	TGTGCCAGCAGCGGAATATCGCCCCGAAGGGACTTC
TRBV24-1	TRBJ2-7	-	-	CATSDFGRQGQYF	TGTGCCACCAGTGATTTTGGGCGCCAGGGGCAGTACTTC
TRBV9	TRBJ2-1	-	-	CASSVSGVGNEQFF	TGTGCCAGCAGCGTATCGGGGGTCGGCAATGAGCAGTTCTTC
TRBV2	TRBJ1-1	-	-	CASSERVEIARTEAFF	TGTGCCAGCAGCGAGAGGGTGGAGATAGCTCGGACTGAAGCTTTCTTT
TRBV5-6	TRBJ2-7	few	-	CASSSLTKPHEQYF	TGTGCCAGCAGCTCCCTGACTAAGCCCCACGAGCAGTACTTC
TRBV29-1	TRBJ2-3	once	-	CSVGGGDIATDTQYF	TGCAGCGTTGGGGGAGGGGACATAGCCACAGATACGCAGTATTTT
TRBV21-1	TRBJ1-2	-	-	CASSRDTLDYGYTF	TGTGCCAGCAGCCGGGACACGCTGGATTATGGCTACACCTTC
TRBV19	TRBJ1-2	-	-	CASGEGGFQVYGYTF	TGTGCCAGTGGGGAAGGCGGATTCCAAGTTTATGGCTACACCTTC
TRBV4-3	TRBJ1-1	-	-	CASSQNGLYTEAFF	TGCGCCAGCAGCCAAAACGGACTGTACACTGAAGCTTTCTTT
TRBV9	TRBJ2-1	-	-	CASSVVALSSYNEQFF	TGTGCCAGCAGCGTAGTGGCACTGAGCTCCTACAATGAGCAGTTCTTC
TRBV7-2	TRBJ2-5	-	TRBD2	CASSLAILAGEGETQYF	TGTGCCAGCAGCTTAGCGATATTAGCGGGAGAAGGAGAGACCCAGTACTTC
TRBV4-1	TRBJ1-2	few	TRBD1	CASSRDIMTEDRGQGYTF	TGCGCCAGCAGCCGAGACATCATGACGGAGGACAGGGGGCAAGGCTACACCTTC
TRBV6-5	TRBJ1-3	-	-	CASSYSEGVGNTIYF	TGTGCCAGCAGTTACTCAGAAGGGGTTGGAAACACCATATATTTT
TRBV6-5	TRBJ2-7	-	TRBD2	CASSSASGIYEQYF	TGTGCCAGCAGTTCTGCTAGCGGGATCTACGAGCAGTACTTC
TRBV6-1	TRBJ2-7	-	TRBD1	CASSDEGTGTHEQYF	TGTGCCAGCAGTGATGAGGGGACAGGGACCCACGAGCAGTACTTC
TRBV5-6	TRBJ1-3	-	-	CASSFWETGNTIYF	TGTGCCAGCAGCTTTTGGGAAACTGGAAACACCATATATTTT
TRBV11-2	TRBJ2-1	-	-	CASGPIRDGYNEQFF	TGTGCCAGCGGCCCTATCCGGGACGGTTACAATGAGCAGTTCTTC